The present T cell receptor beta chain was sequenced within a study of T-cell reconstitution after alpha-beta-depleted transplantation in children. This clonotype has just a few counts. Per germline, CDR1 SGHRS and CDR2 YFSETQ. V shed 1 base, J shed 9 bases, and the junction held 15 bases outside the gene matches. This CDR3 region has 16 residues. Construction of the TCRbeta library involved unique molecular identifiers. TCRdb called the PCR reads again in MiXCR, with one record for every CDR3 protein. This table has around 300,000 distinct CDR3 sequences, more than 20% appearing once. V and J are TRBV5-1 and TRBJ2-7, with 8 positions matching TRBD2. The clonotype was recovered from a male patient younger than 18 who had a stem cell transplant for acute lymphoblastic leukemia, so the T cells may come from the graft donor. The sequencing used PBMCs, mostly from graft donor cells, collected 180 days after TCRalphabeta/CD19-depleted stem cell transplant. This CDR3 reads CASSLSQWAGGVLQYF. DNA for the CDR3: TGCGCCAGCAGCTTGTCGCAGTGGGCGGGAGGTGTCCTGCAGTACTTC.